Listed below are T cell receptor beta chains from one sample, sequenced in a study of blood T cell repertoires in COVID-19. Clones were sequenced by immunoSEQ multiplex PCR, and TCRdb holds only the in-frame ones, with some missing. This table has 100,000 to 150,000 clones, roughly 86% appearing once. What was sequenced was peripheral blood. Every receptor here comes from a woman between 70 and 85 years old with COVID-19, enrolled during active disease. The CDR3 runs from the conserved cysteine through the conserved F or W.

TRBV19	TRBJ1-1	16	CASSGLPGQGWTEAFF
TRBV11-2	TRBJ1-1	14	CASSFSGRGREAFF
TRBV30	TRBJ2-7	15	CAWSKGAVLAYEQYF
TRBV2	TRBJ1-5	17	CASSEGSANRGNQPQHF
TRBV5-1	TRBJ1-4	16	CASSWGQVATNEKLFF
TRBV28	TRBJ1-5	18	CASRTPPGTGNSNQPQHF
TRBV6-5	TRBJ1-2	12	CASTPGGYGYTF
TRBV27	TRBJ1-1	15	CASSLRDRARTEAFF
TRBV6-5	TRBJ1-5	15	CASSNTGQLNQPQHF
TRBV27	TRBJ2-1	15	CASSPYSSSYNEQFF
TRBV30	TRBJ1-2	11	CAWSVGTDRKF
TRBV7-2	TRBJ2-1	15	CASSPRPSSYNEQFF
TRBV23-1	TRBJ1-1	16	CASTWDTGPLRTEAFF